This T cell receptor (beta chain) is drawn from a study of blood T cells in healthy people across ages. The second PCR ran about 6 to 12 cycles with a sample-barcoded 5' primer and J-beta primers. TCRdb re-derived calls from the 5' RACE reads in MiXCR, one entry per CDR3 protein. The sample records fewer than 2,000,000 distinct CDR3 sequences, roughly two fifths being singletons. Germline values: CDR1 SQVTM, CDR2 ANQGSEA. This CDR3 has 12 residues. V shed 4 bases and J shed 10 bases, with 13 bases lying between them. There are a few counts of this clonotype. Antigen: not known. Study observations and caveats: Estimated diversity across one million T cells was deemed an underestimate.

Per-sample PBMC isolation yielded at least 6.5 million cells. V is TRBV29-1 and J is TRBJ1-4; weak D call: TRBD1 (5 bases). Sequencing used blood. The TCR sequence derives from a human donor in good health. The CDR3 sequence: CSVVIGGGKLFF. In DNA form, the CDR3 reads TGCAGCGTTGTAATCGGGGGGGGAAAACTGTTTTTT.